This T cell receptor (beta chain) appears in the sequencing data of a study of shared clonotypes between healthy human individuals. Study observations and caveats: It was observed that roughly 4.8% of naive CD4 clonotypes were shared across a handful of donors.

Adult Caucasians living in Nashville, Tennessee made up all of the donors. Some 28,000 T cell genomes (around 200 ng DNA) went into each sorted-subset replicate. As handled by the study authors: Filtering differed because ImmunoSEQ produced junction-only sequences that carried no quality scores. TCRdb's copy holds only in-frame clones and misses some; the assay was immunoSEQ multiplex PCR. For V, J and clone size, that table is used; D and trimming come from the DNA. The sample lists around 1 million clones; more than 75% were seen once. V shed 5 bases, J shed 8 bases, and the junction held 11 bases outside the gene matches. CDR1 and CDR2 (germline): SGHAT, FQNNGV. The CDR3 runs 16 residues. This clone was observed a few times. The target antigen is unknown.

Source material: memory CD4+ T cells sorted from blood. Subset in this sample: CD45RA-negative fraction. This rearrangement joins TRBV11-2 to TRBJ2-2; 10 nucleotides line up with TRBD2. The sequence derives from a man between 18 and 35 years old in good health. The CDR3 region has the DNA TGTGCCAGCAGCATACGGGTAGCGGGAGGCCAAGGGGAGCTGTTTTTT. Amino acid sequence: CASSIRVAGGQGELFF.